This T cell receptor beta chain was captured by sequencing in a study of tumor-infiltrating lymphocytes in oesophageal squamous cell carcinoma. A single record per CDR3 protein comes from TCRdb applying MiXCR to the PCR reads. The sample lists roughly 14,000 distinct CDR3 sequences; approximately 51% were seen once. On this clonotype itself: This likely comes from a read error, as the CDR3 has no conserved phenylalanine or tryptophan at its end. Because the CDR3's place on the DNA is in doubt, the DNA is left out and the CDR3 is given as listed by TCRdb.

Germline CDR1 is ENHRY and CDR2 is SYGVKD. The CDR3 comprises 18 residues, both ends counted. Sample: blood. The chain is built from TRBV10-3 and TRBJ2-6; TRBD2, the D gene given by the table, was not confirmed from the DNA. This clonotype was sampled from a male donor with esophageal squamous cell carcinoma. Here the CDR3 reads CAISESLAVYQETQYFGA.